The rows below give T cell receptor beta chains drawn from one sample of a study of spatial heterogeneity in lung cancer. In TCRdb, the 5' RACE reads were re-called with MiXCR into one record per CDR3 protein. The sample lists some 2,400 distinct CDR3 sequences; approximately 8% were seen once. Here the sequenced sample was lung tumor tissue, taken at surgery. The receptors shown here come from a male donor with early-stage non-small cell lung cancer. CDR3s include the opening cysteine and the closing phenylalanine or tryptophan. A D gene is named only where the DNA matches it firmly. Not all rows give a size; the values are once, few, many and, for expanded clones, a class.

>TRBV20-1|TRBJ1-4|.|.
TGCAGTGCTAACAGGCCAACTAATGAAAAACTGTTTTTT
CSANRPTNEKLFF
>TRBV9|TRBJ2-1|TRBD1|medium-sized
TGTGCCAGCAGCGTAGTCCCATCTGCCGGACAGGGGGCCGGTGAGCAGTTCTTC
CASSVVPSAGQGAGEQFF
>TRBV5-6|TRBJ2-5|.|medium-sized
TGTGCCAGCATCCTCGCGTCCCGTCAAGAGACCCAGTACTTC
CASILASRQETQYF
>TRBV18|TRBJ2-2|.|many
TGTGCCAGCTCACCACTGGACACCGGGGAGCTGTTTTTT
CASSPLDTGELFF
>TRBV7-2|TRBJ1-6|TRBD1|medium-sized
TGTGCCAGCAGCTTCCAGGGGAACCCCAGGGGGGTTTCACCCCTCCACTTT
CASSFQGNPRGVSPLHF
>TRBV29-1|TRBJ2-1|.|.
TGCAGCGTTGGAGACCCGGGACGCTACAATGAGCAGTTCTTC
CSVGDPGRYNEQFF
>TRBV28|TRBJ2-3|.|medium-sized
TGTGCCAGCAGTGAGGACCCCGAGTCGCAGTATTTT
CASSEDPESQYF
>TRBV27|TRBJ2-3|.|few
TGTGCCAGCAGTTTATTGAAGGGTCGGCCGGATACGCAGTATTTT
CASSLLKGRPDTQYF
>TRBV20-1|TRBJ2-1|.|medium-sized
TGCAGTGAGGGGAGAGGGGGGCCCAATGGTGCCTACAATGAGCAGTTCTTC
CSEGRGGPNGAYNEQFF
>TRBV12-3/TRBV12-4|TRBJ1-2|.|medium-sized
TGTGCCAGCAGTGCCCAGGGAAAGGACTATGGCTACACCTTC
CASSAQGKDYGYTF
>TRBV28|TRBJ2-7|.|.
TGTGCCAGCAGTTTATTCAGGCTCAGAATGGTCTACGAGCAGTACTTC
CASSLFRLRMVYEQYF
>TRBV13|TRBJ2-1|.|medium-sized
TGTGCCAGCAGCCAGGGACGCGGGGACAATGAGCAGTTCTTC
CASSQGRGDNEQFF
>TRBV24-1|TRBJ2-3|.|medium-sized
TGTGCCACCAGTGATTTCGGGGATACGCAGTATTTT
CATSDFGDTQYF
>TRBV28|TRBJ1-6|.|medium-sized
TGTGCCAGCAGTGGTCCGGGACTGAATAATTCACCCCTCCACTTT
CASSGPGLNNSPLHF
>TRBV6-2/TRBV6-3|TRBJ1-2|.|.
TGTGCCCACACTATTGACGGAAGGAGTGATGGCTACACCTTC
CAHTIDGRSDGYTF
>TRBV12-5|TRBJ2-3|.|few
TGTGCTAGCCGGCGAGGGGCAGATACGCAGTATTTT
CASRRGADTQYF
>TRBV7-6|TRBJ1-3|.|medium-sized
TGTGCCAGCAGCTTAGGGGTACGAGGAAACACCATATATTTT
CASSLGVRGNTIYF
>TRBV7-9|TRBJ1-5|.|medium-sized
TGTGCCAGCAGCTTAGCGGCCAGCAATCAGCCCCAGCATTTT
CASSLAASNQPQHF
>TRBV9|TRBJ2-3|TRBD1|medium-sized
TGTGCCAGCAGCGTGTGGACAGGCGGCACAGATACGCAGTATTTT
CASSVWTGGTDTQYF
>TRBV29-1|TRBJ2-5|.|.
TGCAGCGTTGTTGAGGGGTCGTCGGAGACCCAGTACTTC
CSVVEGSSETQYF
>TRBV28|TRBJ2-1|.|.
TGTGCCAGCAGTTTTAGTGGCGTTATGGATGAGCAGTTCTTC
CASSFSGVMDEQFF
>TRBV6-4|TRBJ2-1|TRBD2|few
TGTGCCAGCAGTGACTCCTCTAGCGGGAGGGCCCATGAGCAGTTCTTC
CASSDSSSGRAHEQFF
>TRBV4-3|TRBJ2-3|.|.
TGCGCCAGCAGCCAAGAGGCTGGGGGAAAGAGGTATTTT
CASSQEAGGKRYF
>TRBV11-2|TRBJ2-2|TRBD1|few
TGTGCCAGCAGCGGGGACAGGGACACCGGGGAGCTGTTTTTT
CASSGDRDTGELFF